These 13 T cell receptor beta chains came from one sample sequenced in a study of spatial heterogeneity in lung cancer. Time point here: blood at routine non-recurrence follow-up after resection. TCRdb used MiXCR to reprocess the 5' RACE reads, holding one entry per CDR3 protein. The data contain 40,000 to 50,000 distinct CDR3 sequences, roughly a tenth of them singletons. The sample consisted of PBMCs, taken at follow-up. The receptors here all came from a female donor with early-stage non-small cell lung cancer.

There are a few counts of this clonotype. The DNA for the CDR3 is TGTGCCAGCAGTCGACCGGACAGGGATTATAGCAATCAGCCCCAGCATTTT. Translation gives CASSRPDRDYSNQPQHF. The V and J genes are TRBV28 and TRBJ1-5; 8 nucleotides agree with TRBD1. CDR3 length: 17 residues. Trimming at V came to 5 bases and at J to 0 bases, leaving 9 bases not matched to a gene. CDR1 MDHEN and CDR2 SYDVKM come from the germline V gene.

This clonotype has only a few counts. The chain recombines TRBV6-1 with TRBJ1-2; the D is unclear. From germline, CDR1 is MNHNS and CDR2 SASEGT. The CDR3 length is 14 residues. V lost 1 base to trimming and J lost 4 bases, with 10 bases between them. The CDR3 region is CASSEVRTSYGYTF. The CDR3 DNA sequence: TGTGCCAGCAGTGAAGTTCGCACCTCCTATGGCTACACCTTC.

This chain joins TRBV7-9 and TRBJ2-3, with a weak D call TRBD1 (5 bases). CDR1 SEHNR and CDR2 FQNEAQ come from the germline V gene (reference sequence). Trimming took off 2 bases at V and 1 base at J, with 7 bases between the two ends. CDR3 length equals 14 residues. The DNA for the CDR3 is TGTGCCAGCAGCTTAATAGGGGGCACAGATACGCAGTATTTT. It codes for CASSLIGGTDTQYF.

This clonotype counts as medium-sized. The V gene is TRBV7-3, the J gene TRBJ1-2; D not resolved. The V end lost 5 bases, the J end lost 13 bases, and 17 bases lay between the germline ends. This CDR3 contains 12 residues. Per germline, CDR1 SGHTA and CDR2 FQGTGA. Written as DNA, the CDR3 is TGTGCCAGCAGCGACCGGGCCTTGAACCCCACCTTC. Protein: CASSDRALNPTF.

This clonotype was counted ten times or more. The rearrangement links TRBV7-6 to TRBJ2-5, with unresolved D. This CDR3 region has 15 residues. CDR1 and CDR2 (germline): SGHVS, FNYEAQ. The ends were cut back, 5 bases at V and 5 bases at J, with 18 bases in the middle. The DNA of the CDR3 is TGTGCCAGCAGCAACCGGGCCCAGCGTTCGGAGACCCAGTACTTC. Its translation: CASSNRAQRSETQYF.

V and J are TRBV20-1 and TRBJ2-5; D not certain. The CDR3 runs to 16 residues. Germline lookup yields CDR1 DFQATT and CDR2 SNEGSKA (reference sequence). Trimming took 3 bases from V and 7 from J, leaving 24 bases between them. CDR3 DNA: TGCAGTGCTAGTTCCTCCGGCGCCCGGAACATTAGGACCCAGTACTTC. Encoded protein: CSASSSGARNIRTQYF.

This clonotype was detected many times. The V gene is TRBV19, the J gene TRBJ2-1; D is uncertain. The germline V gene encodes CDR1 LNHDA and CDR2 SQIVND (reference sequence). Trimming stripped 6 bases from V and 10 bases from J, with 19 bases between. CDR3 length: 14 residues. The chain's CDR3 is CASRSLAAIEEQFF. The CDR3 DNA reads as TGTGCCAGTAGATCTCTGGCCGCTATAGAGGAGCAGTTCTTC.

This clonotype was counted many times. This sequence joins TRBV4-1 and TRBJ2-7, with 7 bases lining up with TRBD1. CDR1 and CDR2 (germline): MGHRA, YSYEKL. The CDR3 is made up of 14 amino acids. After removal of 0 bases from V and 7 bases from J, the junction contained 6 bases not matched to a gene. CDR3 loop: CASSQEIQGREQYF. As DNA, the CDR3 is TGCGCCAGCAGCCAAGAGATACAGGGGAGAGAGCAGTACTTC.

This rearrangement joins TRBV7-9 to TRBJ2-2; weak D call: TRBD2 (6 bases). The germline V gene has CDR1 SEHNR and CDR2 FQNEAQ (reference sequence). The ends were cut back, 6 bases at V and 4 bases at J, with 9 bases in the middle. The CDR3 covers 13 residues. The CDR3, as DNA: TGTGCCAGCAGAGAGGGAGGCACCGGGGAGCTGTTTTTT. This codes for CASREGGTGELFF.

This sequence joins TRBV20-1 and TRBJ2-7, with 12 nucleotides matching TRBD2. The CDR3 is 13 residues long. Germline assignment: CDR1 DFQATT and CDR2 SNEGSKA (reference sequence). J lost 7 bases, V lost 3 bases, and 4 bases had no gene match. CDR3 sequence (DNA): TGCAGTGCTAGCGGACTAGCGGGGCGAGAGCAGTACTTC. Translated, it gives CSASGLAGREQYF.

This clonotype occurred many times. The rearrangement joins TRBV6-2 or TRBV6-3 to TRBJ2-2; the D is unclear. The germline V and J ends were trimmed by 6 bases and 5 bases, with 10 bases remaining between them. Germline V gene data show CDR1 as MNHEY and CDR2 as SVGEGT. This CDR3 has 13 amino acids. The DNA of the CDR3 is TGTGCCAGCAGCCTGCTTGGGACCGGGGAGCTGTTTTTT. It specifies CASSLLGTGELFF.

The genes are TRBV2 and TRBJ1-1; unclear D gene. Per the germline V gene, CDR1 is SNHLY and CDR2 is FYNNEI. The CDR3 runs 13 residues. V lost 3 bases and J lost 2, with 7 bases in between. The CDR3 sequence: CASSEVANTEAFF. The CDR3 DNA reads TGTGCCAGCAGTGAGGTAGCTAACACTGAAGCTTTCTTT.

This chain connects TRBV24-1 to TRBJ1-1; no clear D. The CDR3 runs 13 residues. Per germline, CDR1 KGHDR and CDR2 SFDVKD. V dropped 8 bases and J dropped 3 bases, with 12 bases sitting between them. CDR3 in DNA: TGTGCCACCAAAGCGGACGGGTACACTGAAGCTTTCTTT. It yields the protein CATKADGYTEAFF.